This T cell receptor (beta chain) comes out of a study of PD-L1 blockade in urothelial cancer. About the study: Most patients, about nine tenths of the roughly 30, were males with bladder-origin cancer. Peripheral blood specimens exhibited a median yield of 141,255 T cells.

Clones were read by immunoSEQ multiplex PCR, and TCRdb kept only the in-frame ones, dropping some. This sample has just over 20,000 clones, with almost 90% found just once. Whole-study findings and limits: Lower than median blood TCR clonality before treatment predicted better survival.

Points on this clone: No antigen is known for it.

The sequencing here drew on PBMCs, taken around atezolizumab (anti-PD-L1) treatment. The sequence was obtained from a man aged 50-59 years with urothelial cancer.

The CDR3 region has the DNA TGCGCCAGCAGCCAAGCGGGGGAGGGACGAGAGACCCAGTACTTC. It yields the protein CASSQAGEGRETQYF. The chain joins TRBV4-3 to TRBJ2-5; 7 bases are shared with TRBD2. CDR1 and CDR2 from the germline V gene are LGHNA and YSLEER. Trimming removed 1 base from V and 4 bases from J; junction bases left unmatched: 6. The CDR3 totals 15 residues.